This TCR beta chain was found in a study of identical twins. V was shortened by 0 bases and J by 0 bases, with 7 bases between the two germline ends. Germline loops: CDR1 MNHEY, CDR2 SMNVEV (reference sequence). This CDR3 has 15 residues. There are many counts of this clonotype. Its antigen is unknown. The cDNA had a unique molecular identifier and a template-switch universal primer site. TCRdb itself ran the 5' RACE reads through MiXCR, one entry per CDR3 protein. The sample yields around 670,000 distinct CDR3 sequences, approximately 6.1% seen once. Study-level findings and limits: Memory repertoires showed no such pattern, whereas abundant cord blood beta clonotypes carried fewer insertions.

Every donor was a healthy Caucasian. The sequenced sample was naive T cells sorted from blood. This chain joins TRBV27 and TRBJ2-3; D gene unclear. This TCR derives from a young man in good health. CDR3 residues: CASSLSLTSTDTQYF. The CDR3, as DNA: TGTGCCAGCAGTTTATCGTTGACTAGCACAGATACGCAGTATTTT.